A single sample is the source of the 25 T cell receptor beta chains below, sequenced in a study of blood T cell repertoires in COVID-19. Assay used: immunoSEQ multiplex PCR; TCRdb lists only in-frame clones, some missing. Of just over 75,000 clones listed, roughly 84% were seen once; the top ten hold about 3.8%. The specimen was peripheral blood. The receptors were sampled from a man aged 45-65 years with acute or convalescent COVID-19.

This rearrangement joins TRBV5-1 to TRBJ2-4; 8 bases map to TRBD2. J lost 2 bases, V lost 4 bases, and 11 bases had no gene match. The CDR3 covers 17 residues. Germline values: CDR1 SGHRS, CDR2 YFSETQ. The CDR3: CASSPPGIAGTKNIQYF. The CDR3 region has the DNA TGCGCCAGCAGCCCCCCTGGGATAGCGGGAACCAAAAACATTCAGTACTTC.

The chain has TRBV7-2 and TRBJ2-1; 9 bases align to TRBD2. The germline V gene encodes CDR1 SGHTA and CDR2 FQGNSA. The CDR3 sequence is 15 residues long. Trimming cost V 4 bases and J 3 bases; bases outside gene matches: 4. The CDR3 bases are TGTGCCAGCAGCTATAGCGGGAGTGGCTACAATGAGCAGTTCTTC. Its translation: CASSYSGSGYNEQFF. The full variable domain, in which reference TRBV7-2 and TRBJ2-1 provide the parts outside the CDR3, is GAGVSQSPSNKVTEKGKDVELRCDPISGHTALYWYRQSLGQGLEFLIYFQGNSAPDKSGLPSDRFSAERTGGSVSTLTIQRTQQEDSAVYLCASSYSGSGYNEQFFGPGTRLTVL.

The chain recombines TRBV23-1 with TRBJ2-7, with 8 bases fitting TRBD2. TRBV23-1 is reported as an ORF; its role is uncertain. Unmatched junction bases numbered 5, after V lost 0 bases and J lost 1 base. The CDR3 is 16 residues long. The CDR3 protein is CASSQSAGGGSYEQYF. DNA for the CDR3: TGCGCCAGCAGTCAATCGGCGGGGGGAGGGTCCTACGAGCAGTACTTC.

The V gene is TRBV11-3, the J gene TRBJ2-1; 10 bases fit TRBD2. This CDR3 has 14 residues. Germline CDR1 is SGHNT and CDR2 is YENEEA. V shed 5 bases, J shed 4 bases, and the junction held 2 bases outside the gene matches. As DNA, the CDR3 is TGTGCCAGCAGCAAGCGGGAGGGTTACAATGAGCAGTTCTTC. This encodes CASSKREGYNEQFF.

The rearrangement joins TRBV5-5 to TRBJ2-7; D is perhaps TRBD1 (8 bases). Germline loops: CDR1 SGHKS, CDR2 YYEKEE (reference sequence). The CDR3 covers 14 residues. Trimming left V 2 bases short and J 6 bases short, with 15 bases between. The CDR3 spells CASSLQGEGVEQYF. In nucleotides, the CDR3 is TGTGCCAGCAGCTTACAGGGGGAGGGGGTCGAGCAGTACTTC.

The CDR3 coding sequence is TGTGCCAGCAGCTACAGGGGGCAAGGGAATCAGCCCCAGCATTTT. Protein product: CASSYRGQGNQPQHF. The chain links TRBV6-7 to TRBJ1-5; 9 nucleotides agree with TRBD1. TRBV6-7 is treated as an ORF (open reading frame) with a function not yet certain. The CDR3 consists of 15 residues. The V segment lost 6 bases and the J segment 4 bases; nucleotides outside the gene matches: 7.

The V call is TRBV7-3, the J call TRBJ2-2; possible D gene TRBD1, 7 bases. Trimming removed 4 bases from V and 2 bases from J, with 14 bases in between. The CDR3 extends over 16 amino acids. The V gene's germline CDR1 is SGHTA and CDR2 FQGTGA. The CDR3 DNA reads TGTGCCAGCAGCTCCCAGGGGGGTTTAAACACCGGGGAGCTGTTTTTT. Amino acids: CASSSQGGLNTGELFF.

Only one count was recorded for this clone. The genes are TRBV5-4 and TRBJ1-2, with 8 bases that match TRBD1. The J segment lost 4 bases and the V segment lost 5 bases, leaving 4 bases of the junction unmatched. The CDR3 is 13 amino acids. Germline CDR1 reads SGHNT; CDR2 reads YYREEE (reference sequence). CDR3 coding DNA: TGTGCCAGCAGACCTACAGGGGGCTATGGCTACACCTTC. Its protein is CASRPTGGYGYTF.

The sample holds a few counts of this clone. The J gene is TRBJ1-1, the V gene TRBV19, with 9 bases lining up with TRBD1. This CDR3 has 15 amino acids. The germline V gene encodes CDR1 LNHDA and CDR2 SQIVND (reference sequence). Germline trimming cut 5 bases from V and 13 bases from J; bases unmatched to any gene: 17. The DNA for the CDR3 is TGTGCCAGTAGTCCGTGGACAGGGGTTAGTCAAAACCTTTTCTTT. It specifies CASSPWTGVSQNLFF.

J is TRBJ2-7 and V is TRBV7-2; 7 positions agree with TRBD1. CDR3 length: 15 amino acids. Germline V gene sequence: CDR1 SGHTA, CDR2 FQGNSA. Trimming took 5 bases from V and 3 from J; bases not matched to a gene: 10. The CDR3 coding sequence is TGTGCCAGCAGCGCCTCCGGGACAGATTTCTACGAGCAGTACTTC. It codes for CASSASGTDFYEQYF. The full variable domain, in which reference TRBV7-2 and TRBJ2-7 provide the parts outside the CDR3, is GAGVSQSPSNKVTEKGKDVELRCDPISGHTALYWYRQSLGQGLEFLIYFQGNSAPDKSGLPSDRFSAERTGGSVSTLTIQRTQQEDSAVYLCASSASGTDFYEQYFGPGTRLTVT.

The gene calls are TRBV11-2 and TRBJ2-3; 7 bases align to TRBD2. Germline lookup yields CDR1 SGHAT and CDR2 FQNNGV. The CDR3 length is 16 residues. V trimming: 0 bases; J trimming: 1 base; junction bases outside the gene matches: 4. The chain's CDR3 is CASSLESGGRTDTQYF. DNA for the CDR3: TGTGCCAGCAGCTTAGAGTCGGGAGGCCGCACAGATACGCAGTATTTT.

V and J are TRBV6-5 and TRBJ1-1; tentative D call: TRBD1 (5 bases). The CDR3 loop spans 14 amino acids. V was trimmed by 7 bases and J by 4 bases, leaving 16 bases between them. Germline V lookup: CDR1 MNHEY, CDR2 SVGAGI. The CDR3 protein is CASISSGGGTEAFF. CDR3 DNA sequence: TGTGCCAGCATAAGTTCGGGGGGAGGCACTGAAGCTTTCTTT.

This clone showed up just once. The rearrangement links TRBV6-1 to TRBJ2-7; the match to TRBD1 covers 8 bases. The CDR3 length is 15 residues. V trimming: 1 base; J trimming: 4 bases; junction bases outside the gene matches: 6. Germline V gene lookup returns CDR1 MNHNS and CDR2 SASEGT. The CDR3 DNA reads TGTGCCAGCAGTGAAGACAGGACAGGGATGTACGAGCAGTACTTC. Its translation is CASSEDRTGMYEQYF.

The chain's CDR3 is CASFGGSGAGSETQYF. Written as DNA, the CDR3 is TGCGCCAGCTTTGGGGGCAGCGGGGCAGGGTCGGAGACCCAGTACTTC. This chain connects TRBV10-2 to TRBJ2-5; a possible D gene is TRBD2 (7 bases). CDR1 is WSHSY and CDR2 is SAAADI in the germline V gene. Trimming stripped 8 bases from V and 5 bases from J, with 24 bases between. The length of the CDR3 is 16 residues.

The gene calls are TRBV9 and TRBJ2-7, with D perhaps matching TRBD2 (5 bases). V was shortened by 2 bases and J by 6 bases, with 18 bases between the two germline ends. This CDR3 has 15 amino acids. From germline, CDR1 is SGDLS and CDR2 YYNGEE. For the CDR3, the DNA is TGTGCCAGCAGCGTGACGGAAGGACTGACACGCGAGCAGTACTTC. It yields the protein CASSVTEGLTREQYF. The full variable domain, rest sourced from reference TRBV9 and TRBJ2-7, is DSGVTQTPKHLITATGQRVTLRCSPRSGDLSVYWYQQSLDQGLQFLIQYYNGEERAKGNILERFSAQQFPDLHSELNLSSLELGDSALYFCASSVTEGLTREQYFGPGTRLTVT.

V gene TRBV19 combines with J gene TRBJ1-5; D gene uncertain. The ends were cut back, 1 base at V and 2 bases at J, with 3 bases in the middle. The CDR3 totals 13 residues. The germline gives CDR1 LNHDA, CDR2 SQIVND (reference sequence). DNA for the CDR3: TGTGCCAGTAGTATAGCCGGCAATCAGCCCCAGCATTTT. It encodes CASSIAGNQPQHF.

Here the CDR3 reads CASSTENSPLHF. CDR3 bases: TGTGCCAGCTCTACAGAGAATTCACCCCTCCACTTT. The chain employs TRBV6-5 and TRBJ1-6; no clear D. Germline V gene data show CDR1 as MNHEY and CDR2 as SVGAGI. The CDR3 has 12 residues. V lost 8 bases and J 7 bases, leaving 9 bases between the germline ends.

The chain joins TRBV5-1 to TRBJ2-3; 7 bases align to TRBD1. CDR1 SGHRS and CDR2 YFSETQ come from the germline V gene. With 3 bases clipped from V and 4 bases from J, the junction kept 8 bases outside the gene matches. The CDR3 runs 15 residues. Here the CDR3 DNA reads TGCGCCAGCAGCTCGGACGGACAGGCAGCAGATACGCAGTATTTT. As protein: CASSSDGQAADTQYF.

V gene TRBV19 combines with J gene TRBJ1-5, with TRBD1 matching over 9 bases. Germline V gives CDR1 LNHDA, CDR2 SQIVND (reference sequence). This CDR3 comprises 16 residues. Germline trimming cut 5 bases from V and 2 bases from J; bases unmatched to any gene: 7. CDR3 in amino acids: CASSLGTGYGNQPQHF. DNA of the CDR3: TGTGCCAGTAGTCTCGGGACAGGGTACGGCAATCAGCCCCAGCATTTT.

CDR3: CASSPPVRGGYGYTF. The CDR3 DNA reads TGTGCCAGCAGTCCCCCCGTCAGGGGTGGGTATGGCTACACCTTC. The chain links TRBV28 to TRBJ1-2, with D maybe TRBD1 (6 bases). This CDR3 has 15 amino acids. Per germline, CDR1 MDHEN and CDR2 SYDVKM. Trimming took off 5 bases at V and 5 bases at J, with 18 bases between the two ends.

CDR3 sequence: CASSLSGGSVFEQYF. DNA of the CDR3: TGTGCCAGCAGCTTAAGCGGGGGATCGGTTTTCGAGCAGTACTTC. The rearrangement links TRBV7-2 to TRBJ2-7, with TRBD2 matching 8 bases. This CDR3 region has 15 residues. Trimming cost V 2 bases and J 6 bases; bases outside gene matches: 9. In germline, CDR1 is SGHTA, CDR2 FQGNSA.

In its sample, this clone was seen a few times. The genes are TRBV18 and TRBJ2-1; TRBD1 might be the D (5 bases). Germline CDR1 reads KGHSH; CDR2 reads LQKENI. Between the trimmed V and J ends, which lost 0 bases and 7 bases, there was a span of 13 bases. This CDR3 is 15 amino acids long. This chain's CDR3 is CASSPPGASWNEQFF. In DNA, the CDR3 is TGTGCCAGCTCACCACCAGGGGCTTCCTGGAATGAGCAGTTCTTC.

CDR3 residues: CASSPVPTGKQETQYF. The CDR3 nucleotides are TGTGCCAGCAGCCCCGTCCCGACAGGGAAGCAAGAGACCCAGTACTTC. The V and J genes are TRBV5-4 and TRBJ2-5; 7 bases are shared with TRBD1. Germline V lookup: CDR1 SGHNT, CDR2 YYREEE (reference sequence). The V segment lost 4 bases and the J segment 2 bases; nucleotides outside the gene matches: 11. This CDR3 is 16 amino acids long.

V gene TRBV14 combines with J gene TRBJ1-5; 9 bases map to TRBD1. With 1 base clipped from V and 7 bases from J, the junction kept 5 bases outside the gene matches. CDR3 size: 15 residues. Germline-derived CDR1 and CDR2 are SGHDN and FVKESK. CDR3 nucleotide sequence: TGTGCCAGCAGCCAAGGCGGGACAGGGATGCAGCCCCAGCATTTT. As protein: CASSQGGTGMQPQHF.

The V call is TRBV12-5, the J call TRBJ1-4; TRBD1 matches at 11 bases. V shed 4 bases and J 5 bases; nucleotides not matched to a gene: 6. The germline CDR1 and CDR2 sequences are LGHNT and FRNRAP. The CDR3 is 16 residues long. The CDR3: CASGWTGGYQNEKLFF. CDR3 nucleotides: TGTGCTAGTGGTTGGACAGGGGGCTACCAGAATGAAAAACTGTTTTTT.